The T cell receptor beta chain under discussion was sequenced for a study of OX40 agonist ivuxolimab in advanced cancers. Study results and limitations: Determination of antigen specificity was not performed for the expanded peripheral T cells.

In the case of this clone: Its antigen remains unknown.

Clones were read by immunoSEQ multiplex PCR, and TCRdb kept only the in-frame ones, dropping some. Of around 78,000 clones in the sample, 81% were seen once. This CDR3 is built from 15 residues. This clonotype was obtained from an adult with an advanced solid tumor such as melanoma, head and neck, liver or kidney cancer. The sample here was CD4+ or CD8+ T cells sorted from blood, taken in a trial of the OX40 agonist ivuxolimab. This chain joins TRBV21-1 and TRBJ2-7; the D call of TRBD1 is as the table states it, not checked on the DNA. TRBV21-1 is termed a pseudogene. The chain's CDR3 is CASSRWGQESYEQYF. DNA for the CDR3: TGTGCCAGCAGCCGGTGGGGACAGGAGTCCTACGAGCAGTACTTC.